The entry below describes one T cell receptor beta chain. These data are taken from a study of blood T cells in healthy people across ages. The trim removed 3 bases at V and 5 bases at J, leaving 4 bases unmatched. The CDR3 sequence is 15 residues long. Germline assignment: CDR1 ENHRY and CDR2 SYGVKD. Next came a second PCR, run for about 7 to 11 cycles, which used a sample-barcoded 5' primer along with a J-beta primer mix. TCRdb re-called the 5' RACE reads through MiXCR, storing one row per CDR3 protein. Counted here are about a million distinct CDR3 sequences, around 54% occurring once; the ten biggest clones make up about a fifth. Caucasian individuals from Russia who were healthy and aged about 6 to 95 acted as donors.

What was sequenced was blood. The gene calls are TRBV10-3 and TRBJ1-4; 9 nucleotides match TRBD1. The receptor comes from an older woman in good health. The CDR3 nucleotides read TGTGCCATCAGTGATGGGACAGGGTCGAATGAAAAACTGTTTTTT. Residues: CAISDGTGSNEKLFF.